Below are 6 T cell receptor beta chains sequenced from a single sample in a study of OX40 agonist ivuxolimab in advanced cancers. Libraries were prepared by immunoSEQ multiplex PCR; TCRdb keeps only in-frame clonotypes and omits some of them. The data show about 69,000 clones, roughly 90% seen once. The sequences come from CD4+ or CD8+ T cells sorted from blood, collected in a trial of the OX40 agonist ivuxolimab. These receptors came from an adult with an advanced solid tumor such as melanoma, head and neck, liver or kidney cancer.

The J gene is TRBJ2-1, the V gene TRBV6-1; 7 nucleotides match TRBD2. The V gene's germline CDR1 is MNHNS and CDR2 SASEGT. V shed 6 bases, J shed 2 bases, and the junction held 4 bases outside the gene matches. CDR3 length: 14 amino acids. CDR3 region: CASRASGTYNEQFF. CDR3 in DNA: TGTGCCAGCAGGGCTAGCGGAACCTACAATGAGCAGTTCTTC.

The chain recombines TRBV27 with TRBJ2-3; D is perhaps TRBD1 or TRBD2 (6 bases each). Germline V gene lookup returns CDR1 MNHEY and CDR2 SMNVEV (reference sequence). The CDR3 is 15 amino acids. V lost 3 bases and J lost 3, with 13 bases in between. CDR3 region: CASSFDRRGTDTQYF. As DNA, the CDR3 is TGTGCCAGCAGTTTTGACAGGAGGGGTACAGATACGCAGTATTTT.

This clone was detected once. J is TRBJ2-4 and V is TRBV6-1, with D perhaps being TRBD1 or TRBD2 (5 bases each). This CDR3 is 15 amino acids long. V shed 7 bases and J shed 0 bases, with 13 bases lying between them. Germline-derived CDR1 and CDR2 are MNHNS and SASEGT. This CDR3 is CASNQGTQAKNIQYF. The DNA of the CDR3 is TGTGCCAGCAATCAAGGGACGCAAGCCAAAAACATTCAGTACTTC.

This clone showed up just once. This chain uses TRBV19 with TRBJ1-2; 8 bases fit TRBD1. V trimming: 5 bases; J trimming: 3 bases; junction bases outside the gene matches: 8. The CDR3 sequence is 15 residues long. Germline CDR1 is LNHDA and CDR2 is SQIVND (reference sequence). The CDR3 DNA reads as TGTGCCAGTAGTGATACTCCGACAGGGGACTATGGCTACACCTTC. This encodes CASSDTPTGDYGYTF. The whole variable domain, remainder taken from reference TRBV19 and TRBJ1-2, is DGGITQSPKYLFRKEGQNVTLSCEQNLNHDAMYWYRQDPGQGLRLIYYSQIVNDFQKGDIAEGYSVSREKKESFPLTVTSAQKNPTAFYLCASSDTPTGDYGYTFGSGTRLTVV.

In this sample, this clone turned up once. The chain has TRBV5-1 and TRBJ1-5; D perhaps matches TRBD1 (5 bases). The V end was cut by 4 bases, the J end by 4 bases, with 15 bases between. The CDR3 length is 15 residues. From germline, CDR1 is SGHRS and CDR2 YFSETQ. CDR3: CASSLGTQVNQPQHF. The CDR3 region has the DNA TGCGCCAGCAGCCTGGGCACACAGGTGAATCAGCCCCAGCATTTT.

V and J are TRBV27 and TRBJ2-7; perhaps TRBD1 as D (5 bases). The germline gives CDR1 MNHEY, CDR2 SMNVEV (reference sequence). The CDR3 has 14 amino acids. With 4 bases removed from V and 6 bases from J, the gap between germline ends came to 16 bases. The CDR3 region has the DNA TGTGCCAGCAGTTCCCAGGGCAGGTCGGGCGAGCAGTACTTC. Translation gives CASSSQGRSGEQYF.